There are many counts of the clone carrying this T cell receptor (beta chain). The target antigen is unknown. The sample is drawn from a study of neurological immune-mediated disorders. Notes on the study in general: No expanded-clone CDR3 amino acid sequence recurred across subjects, suggesting private TCR-beta repertoires.

The time point: longitudinal time-point 3. The authors produced cDNA by 5'RACE using 10-nucleotide random UMIs. MiXCR, applied by TCRdb to the 5' RACE reads, yields one record per CDR3 protein. Here the sample spans about 45,000 distinct CDR3 sequences, about 13% being singletons. Losses at the gene ends were 5 bases for V and 3 bases for J; bases not matched to a gene: 9. The CDR3 extends over 15 amino acids. Germline V gene data show CDR1 as SNHLY and CDR2 as FYNNEI. The clonotype originates from a young man in good health. Sample: PBMCs. V gene TRBV2 combines with J gene TRBJ2-5; 7 bases line up with TRBD1. The CDR3 region is CASSLGQGVKETQYF. The CDR3 region has the DNA TGTGCCAGCAGTTTAGGGCAGGGGGTCAAAGAGACCCAGTACTTC.